The rows below give T cell receptor beta chains drawn from one sample of a study of control samples from healthy donors and cancer patients. Libraries were prepared by immunoSEQ multiplex PCR; TCRdb keeps only in-frame clonotypes and omits some of them. The data show approximately 140,000 clones, roughly nine tenths seen once. The specimen sequenced was blood. These TCRs come from a man aged 18-30 years in good health. Both conserved end residues are part of each CDR3. The D gene is left open where the match is weak. Size is omitted from some rows. Given values are once, few, many or a class for expanded clones.

d_gene	abundance	j_gene	v_gene	CDR3aa	CDR3nt
.	.	TRBJ1-2	TRBV3-1/TRBV3-2	CASSPSVWTALYGYTF	TGTGCCAGCAGTCCCTCCGTCTGGACAGCTCTCTATGGCTACACCTTC
.	.	TRBJ2-5	TRBV2	CASSGTGRQETQYF	TGTGCCAGCAGTGGGACGGGGAGGCAAGAGACCCAGTACTTC
.	.	TRBJ1-1	TRBV7-2	CASSLALGTEAFF	TGTGCCAGCAGCTTAGCGCTGGGGACTGAAGCTTTCTTT
.	.	TRBJ1-6	TRBV6-5	CASSYSGGRENSPLHF	TGTGCCAGCAGTTACTCGGGGGGCAGGGAGAATTCACCCCTCCACTTT
TRBD2	.	TRBJ2-1	TRBV4-2	CASSQAEGAGGPGEQFF	TGTGCCAGCAGCCAAGCCGAGGGGGCGGGGGGGCCCGGCGAGCAGTTCTTC
.	few	TRBJ2-3	TRBV9	CASSVSPTDTQYF	TGTGCCAGCAGCGTGTCTCCCACCGATACGCAGTATTTT
.	.	TRBJ1-2	TRBV5-6	CASSLAVGGPSDYGYTF	TGTGCCAGCAGCTTGGCCGTCGGGGGTCCTAGCGACTATGGCTACACCTTC
.	.	TRBJ1-6	TRBV10-3	CAISESGTGPNSPLHF	TGTGCCATCAGTGAGTCTGGCACAGGGCCTAATTCACCCCTCCACTTT
TRBD1	.	TRBJ2-2	TRBV11-2	CASSPHPRGLSGGELFF	TGTGCCAGCAGCCCCCACCCCAGGGGGCTTTCGGGAGGGGAGCTGTTTTTT
.	.	TRBJ1-2	TRBV7-2	CASSEGDFYGYTF	TGTGCCAGCAGCGAGGGGGACTTCTATGGCTACACCTTC
.	.	TRBJ1-6	TRBV4-2	CASSQGNLENSPLHF	TGTGCCAGCAGCCAAGGGAATCTGGAAAATTCACCCCTCCACTTT
.	.	TRBJ2-3	TRBV2	CASRATGLMSTDTQYF	TGTGCCAGCAGGGCTACAGGGCTAATGAGCACAGATACGCAGTATTTT
.	.	TRBJ1-1	TRBV10-1	CASSERGRKAFF	TGCGCCAGCAGTGAGAGGGGACGGAAAGCTTTCTTT
TRBD2	.	TRBJ2-3	TRBV7-3	CASSLTRGGAGDTQYF	TGTGCCAGCAGCCTGACCCGCGGGGGGGCTGGAGATACGCAGTATTTT
.	.	TRBJ2-7	TRBV19	CASSPVQGSFYEQYF	TGTGCCAGTAGCCCCGTACAGGGTAGTTTCTACGAGCAGTACTTC
.	.	TRBJ2-7	TRBV5-4	CASSTDPDLKYEQYF	TGTGCCAGCAGCACGGATCCCGACCTAAAATACGAGCAGTACTTC
.	.	TRBJ1-2	TRBV4-3	CASSQDEGAPYTF	TGCGCCAGCAGCCAAGATGAGGGTGCGCCCTACACCTTC
.	.	TRBJ2-1	TRBV5-1	CASTHSYNEQFF	TGCGCCAGCACGCACTCCTACAATGAGCAGTTCTTC
.	.	TRBJ1-5	TRBV18	CASSPTGLSNQPQHF	TGTGCCAGCTCACCAACAGGGCTTAGCAATCAGCCCCAGCATTTT